Listed below are T cell receptor beta chains from one sample, sequenced in a study of human T cells and chemical hapten exposure. TCRdb called the RACE reads again in MiXCR, with one record for every CDR3 protein. Of approximately 90,000 distinct CDR3 sequences listed, 9.5% to 12% are singletons. The sample was whole blood, taken in connection with sensitization to the hapten diphenylcyclopropenone (DPC). The receptors were sampled from a man aged 35 to 55 with alopecia areata. Some clones in this sample may be carry-over from other donors' samples. Both conserved end residues are part of each CDR3. D genes are given only for firm matches. Only part of the rows carry a size: once, few, many, or a class if the clone is expanded.

CDR3aa: CSGLAGGTGELFF
CDR3nt: TGCAGTGGGCTAGCGGGAGGGACCGGGGAGCTGTTTTTT
v_gene: TRBV29-1
abundance: NA
j_gene: TRBJ2-2
d_gene: TRBD2
len: 13

CDR3aa: CSARAEGTSFHEQYF
CDR3nt: TGCAGTGCTAGAGCCGAAGGGACTAGCTTCCACGAGCAGTACTTC
v_gene: TRBV20-1
abundance: NA
j_gene: TRBJ2-7
d_gene: TRBD2
len: 15

CDR3aa: CAISEGQGRTEAFF
CDR3nt: TGTGCCATCAGTGAGGGACAGGGAAGGACTGAAGCTTTCTTT
v_gene: TRBV10-3
abundance: many
j_gene: TRBJ1-1
d_gene: TRBD1
len: 14

CDR3aa: CASSQSETGGNIQYF
CDR3nt: TGTGCCAGCAGCCAATCCGAAACGGGGGGAAACATTCAGTACTTC
v_gene: TRBV3-1
abundance: many
j_gene: TRBJ2-4
d_gene: TRBD2
len: 15

CDR3aa: CASTHGGATEAFF
CDR3nt: TGTGCCAGCACCCATGGGGGGGCCACTGAAGCTTTCTTT
v_gene: TRBV6-5
abundance: NA
j_gene: TRBJ1-1
d_gene: NA
len: 13

CDR3aa: CATSDGQGNTEAFF
CDR3nt: TGTGCCACCAGTGATGGACAGGGGAACACTGAAGCTTTCTTT
v_gene: TRBV24-1
abundance: few
j_gene: TRBJ1-1
d_gene: TRBD1
len: 14

CDR3aa: CASSLDSSSRTQYF
CDR3nt: TGTGCCAGCAGCTTAGATTCGTCTAGCCGTACGCAGTATTTT
v_gene: TRBV11-2
abundance: many
j_gene: TRBJ2-3
d_gene: NA
len: 14

CDR3aa: CSAKRQGGMNTEAFF
CDR3nt: TGCAGTGCTAAGAGACAGGGGGGTATGAACACTGAAGCTTTCTTT
v_gene: TRBV20-1
abundance: many
j_gene: TRBJ1-1
d_gene: TRBD1
len: 15

CDR3aa: CASSLAWASGNTIYF
CDR3nt: TGTGCCAGCAGCTTAGCGTGGGCCTCTGGAAACACCATATATTTT
v_gene: TRBV7-8
abundance: NA
j_gene: TRBJ1-3
d_gene: NA
len: 15

CDR3aa: CATQPARIQYF
CDR3nt: TGCGCCACCCAACCAGCCCGTATTCAGTACTTC
v_gene: TRBV5-1
abundance: few
j_gene: TRBJ2-4
d_gene: NA
len: 11

CDR3aa: CSARDHLRGGVAKNIQYF
CDR3nt: TGCAGTGCTAGAGATCATCTCCGGGGAGGGGTAGCCAAAAACATTCAGTACTTC
v_gene: TRBV20-1
abundance: many
j_gene: TRBJ2-4
d_gene: TRBD2
len: 18

CDR3aa: CASSLAVGPSVTGELFF
CDR3nt: TGCGCCAGCAGCTTGGCCGTTGGCCCTAGCGTCACCGGGGAGCTGTTTTTT
v_gene: TRBV5-1
abundance: NA
j_gene: TRBJ2-2
d_gene: NA
len: 17

CDR3aa: CASKREYPDTQYF
CDR3nt: TGTGCCAGTAAGCGGGAGTACCCAGATACGCAGTATTTT
v_gene: TRBV7-9
abundance: few
j_gene: TRBJ2-3
d_gene: TRBD2
len: 13

CDR3aa: CASSYAPRDIYEQYF
CDR3nt: TGTGCCAGCAGTTACGCCCCCCGGGACATCTACGAGCAGTACTTC
v_gene: TRBV6-5
abundance: many
j_gene: TRBJ2-7
d_gene: NA
len: 15

CDR3aa: CSAEPRRGTGGDYGYTF
CDR3nt: TGCAGTGCTGAACCTCGTAGGGGGACAGGGGGCGACTATGGCTACACCTTC
v_gene: TRBV20-1
abundance: many
j_gene: TRBJ1-2
d_gene: TRBD1
len: 17

CDR3aa: CASSQDLAGYTF
CDR3nt: TGTGCCAGCAGCCAAGATTTAGCGGGCTACACCTTC
v_gene: TRBV3-1
abundance: NA
j_gene: TRBJ1-2
d_gene: NA
len: 12

CDR3aa: CSAYLAGLNNEQFF
CDR3nt: TGCAGTGCGTACCTAGCGGGCCTGAACAATGAGCAGTTCTTC
v_gene: TRBV20-1
abundance: NA
j_gene: TRBJ2-1
d_gene: TRBD2
len: 14

CDR3aa: CATSEAAVNQPQHF
CDR3nt: TGTGCCACCAGTGAAGCGGCAGTCAATCAGCCCCAGCATTTT
v_gene: TRBV24-1
abundance: few
j_gene: TRBJ1-5
d_gene: NA
len: 14

CDR3aa: CSVEKRTSGRTGELFF
CDR3nt: TGCAGCGTTGAAAAACGGACTAGCGGGAGAACCGGGGAGCTGTTTTTT
v_gene: TRBV29-1
abundance: few
j_gene: TRBJ2-2
d_gene: TRBD2
len: 16

CDR3aa: CASRLAETQYF
CDR3nt: TGTGCCAGCAGACTGGCAGAGACCCAGTACTTC
v_gene: TRBV2
abundance: few
j_gene: TRBJ2-5
d_gene: NA
len: 11

CDR3aa: CASSPPNEKLFF
CDR3nt: TGTGCCAGCAGTCCTCCAAATGAAAAACTGTTTTTT
v_gene: TRBV28
abundance: few
j_gene: TRBJ1-4
d_gene: NA
len: 12

CDR3aa: CASSLDSRATDTQYF
CDR3nt: TGTGCCAGCAGCTTAGATTCCAGGGCTACAGATACGCAGTATTTT
v_gene: TRBV7-2
abundance: NA
j_gene: TRBJ2-3
d_gene: NA
len: 15

CDR3aa: CSGRLAGEQYF
CDR3nt: TGCAGCGGCCGACTAGCGGGCGAGCAGTACTTC
v_gene: TRBV29-1
abundance: NA
j_gene: TRBJ2-7
d_gene: TRBD2
len: 11

CDR3aa: CASSFNTDTQYF
CDR3nt: TGTGCCAGCAGTTTCAACACAGATACGCAGTATTTT
v_gene: TRBV6-2/TRBV6-3
abundance: few
j_gene: TRBJ2-3
d_gene: NA
len: 12

CDR3aa: CASSPGANEQFF
CDR3nt: TGTGCCAGCAGCCCGGGTGCCAATGAGCAGTTCTTC
v_gene: TRBV7-6
abundance: few
j_gene: TRBJ2-1
d_gene: NA
len: 12

CDR3aa: CAWSVGFTGNVLEPQHF
CDR3nt: TGTGCCTGGAGTGTAGGTTTTACGGGGAATGTCCTCGAGCCCCAGCATTTT
v_gene: TRBV30
abundance: NA
j_gene: TRBJ1-5
d_gene: NA
len: 17

CDR3aa: CASSFPGTVGIDTQYF
CDR3nt: TGTGCCAGCAGTTTTCCGGGCACCGTGGGGATAGATACGCAGTATTTT
v_gene: TRBV28
abundance: many
j_gene: TRBJ2-3
d_gene: NA
len: 16

CDR3aa: CASSPTDRVGQETQYF
CDR3nt: TGTGCCAGCAGTCCTACCGACAGGGTCGGACAAGAGACCCAGTACTTC
v_gene: TRBV28
abundance: many
j_gene: TRBJ2-5
d_gene: TRBD1
len: 16

CDR3aa: CASSYSMNTEAFF
CDR3nt: TGTGCCAGCAGTTATTCGATGAACACTGAAGCTTTCTTT
v_gene: TRBV6-2/TRBV6-3
abundance: NA
j_gene: TRBJ1-1
d_gene: NA
len: 13

CDR3aa: CASSVEGRINEQFF
CDR3nt: TGTGCCAGCAGCGTAGAAGGGAGAATCAATGAGCAGTTCTTC
v_gene: TRBV9
abundance: few
j_gene: TRBJ2-1
d_gene: NA
len: 14

CDR3aa: CASSLVREGFYNEQFF
CDR3nt: TGTGCCAGCAGCTTAGTGCGGGAGGGATTCTACAATGAGCAGTTCTTC
v_gene: TRBV7-9
abundance: few
j_gene: TRBJ2-1
d_gene: TRBD2
len: 16

CDR3aa: CASSPPGQGVQQPQHF
CDR3nt: TGTGCCAGCAGTCCACCGGGACAGGGTGTCCAACAGCCCCAGCATTTT
v_gene: TRBV6-6
abundance: many
j_gene: TRBJ1-5
d_gene: TRBD1
len: 16

CDR3aa: CASSSDGSSTDTQYF
CDR3nt: TGTGCCAGCAGTTCTGATGGCTCTAGCACAGATACGCAGTATTTT
v_gene: TRBV12-3/TRBV12-4
abundance: few
j_gene: TRBJ2-3
d_gene: NA
len: 15

CDR3aa: CAGSLANYGYTF
CDR3nt: TGTGCCGGGTCTCTAGCTAACTATGGCTACACCTTC
v_gene: TRBV7-9
abundance: many
j_gene: TRBJ1-2
d_gene: NA
len: 12

CDR3aa: CASSSLAGPTDTQYF
CDR3nt: TGTGCCAGCAGCTCACTAGCGGGTCCTACAGATACGCAGTATTTT
v_gene: TRBV13
abundance: NA
j_gene: TRBJ2-3
d_gene: TRBD2
len: 15